Presented here are 13 T cell receptor beta chains from one specimen sequenced in a study of identical twins. TCRdb recomputed calls from the 5' RACE reads with MiXCR, one row per CDR3 protein. The table lists hundreds of thousands of distinct CDR3 sequences, roughly 18% of them singletons. This same sample was also part of a study on T cells expressing NK-cell markers.

The sequencing input was PBMCs. These receptors were collected from a woman in her late teens or twenties in good health.

This clonotype was detected a few times. V gene TRBV7-8 combines with J gene TRBJ2-3, with 7 bases identical to TRBD2. The CDR3 runs 18 residues. V dropped 5 bases and J dropped 2; count of bases not matched to a gene: 16. CDR1 and CDR2 (germline): SGHVS, FQNEAQ. CDR3 region: CASSGGVGSNPLTDTQYF. The CDR3 DNA sequence: TGTGCCAGCAGCGGGGGGGTAGGCTCCAACCCTCTCACAGATACGCAGTATTTT.

This clonotype has just a few counts. The CDR3 nucleotides are TGTGCCAGCAGTTACTCTGGGAGCGATGGCTACACCTTC. This gives the protein CASSYSGSDGYTF. The genes are TRBV6-6 and TRBJ1-2; D uncertain. V shed 0 bases and J shed 6 bases, with 8 bases lying between them. This CDR3 is 13 amino acids long. Germline assignment: CDR1 MNHNY and CDR2 SVGAGI (reference sequence).

This clonotype was counted a few times. This chain connects TRBV6-5 to TRBJ2-1; 10 nucleotides agree with TRBD2. The germline CDR1 and CDR2 sequences are MNHEY and SVGAGI. The CDR3 length is 16 residues. The V and J ends lost 4 bases and 9 bases, in that order; junction bases with no gene match: 12. The CDR3 reads CASSFSPAGGPVEQFF. CDR3 coding DNA: TGTGCCAGCAGTTTCTCCCCAGCGGGGGGGCCCGTTGAGCAGTTCTTC.

This clonotype showed up many times. This rearrangement joins TRBV10-2 to TRBJ2-3, with 10 bases that match TRBD2. V was clipped by 7 bases and J by 0 bases; unmatched bases: 4. Germline CDR1 is WSHSY and CDR2 is SAAADI. The CDR3 is made up of 15 amino acids. The CDR3 loop is CASKRTSGSTDTQYF. As DNA, the CDR3 is TGCGCCAGCAAGAGGACTAGCGGAAGCACAGATACGCAGTATTTT.

The V gene is TRBV7-7, the J gene TRBJ2-5, with D uncertain. Germline lookup yields CDR1 SSHAT and CDR2 FNYEAQ (reference sequence). Trimming removed 0 bases at V and 5 bases at J, with 7 bases between. The CDR3 consists of 13 residues. CDR3 sequence (DNA): TGTGCCAGCAGCTTAGCCGGGTGGGAGACCCAGTACTTC. Amino acid sequence: CASSLAGWETQYF.

The rearrangement links TRBV5-1 to TRBJ2-1; D possibly corresponds to TRBD1 (6 bases). The germline gives CDR1 SGHRS, CDR2 YFSETQ. The CDR3 sequence is 13 residues long. The V and J ends lost 1 base and 9 bases respectively, with 11 bases between them. CDR3 sequence (DNA): TGCGCCAGCAGCTTGAACCAGGGGACTGAGCAGTTCTTC. It encodes CASSLNQGTEQFF.

This clonotype was seen repeatedly, ten times or more. The chain is built from TRBV12-3 or TRBV12-4 and TRBJ1-2, with 8 bases that match TRBD1. J lost 2 bases, V lost 6 bases, and 11 bases had no gene match. The CDR3 is 16 amino acids. The CDR3 sequence: CASSPSLWTGNYGYTF. The CDR3 coding sequence is TGTGCCAGCAGCCCAAGCCTTTGGACAGGGAACTATGGCTACACCTTC.

This clonotype was detected ten times or more. The rearrangement links TRBV10-3 to TRBJ2-2; D is unclear. Trimming pared 3 bases from V and 5 bases from J, leaving 10 bases between. The length of the CDR3 is 14 residues. Germline CDR1 is ENHRY and CDR2 is SYGVKD. The CDR3 region is CAISEELGTGELFF. In DNA form, the CDR3 reads TGTGCCATCAGTGAAGAGCTAGGGACCGGGGAGCTGTTTTTT.

This clonotype showed up many times. The rearrangement links TRBV7-9 to TRBJ2-1; possibly TRBD2 for D (6 bases). The CDR3 consists of 14 residues. CDR1 SEHNR and CDR2 FQNEAQ come from the germline V gene (reference sequence). The ends were cut back, 3 bases at V and 7 bases at J, with 13 bases in the middle. This CDR3 reads CASSFTRAGNEQFF. In nucleotides, the CDR3 is TGTGCCAGCAGCTTCACTAGGGCGGGAAATGAGCAGTTCTTC.

This clonotype was recorded a few times. The V call is TRBV6-2 or TRBV6-3, the J call TRBJ2-3, with 12 bases fitting TRBD2. Trimming cost V 4 bases and J 4 bases; bases outside gene matches: 6. Germline CDR1 and CDR2: MNHEY and SVGEGT. This CDR3 contains 16 residues. As DNA, the CDR3 is TGTGCCAGCAGTTCAAGAACTAGCGGGAGGTCAGATACGCAGTATTTT. The encoded protein is CASSSRTSGRSDTQYF.

The CDR3 DNA is TGCGCCAGCAGCTTGGTTGACGGGGAGCTGTTTTTT. It encodes CASSLVDGELFF. The chain recombines TRBV5-1 with TRBJ2-2; no clear D. The germline V gene has CDR1 SGHRS and CDR2 YFSETQ. Between the trimmed V and J ends, which lost 0 bases and 7 bases, there was a span of 4 bases. CDR3 size: 12 residues. Based on the CDR3 plus reference TRBV5-1 and TRBJ2-2, the full variable domain is KAGVTQTPRYLIKTRGQQVTLSCSPISGHRSVSWYQQTPGQGLQFLFEYFSETQRNKGNFPGRFSGRQFSNSRSEMNVSTLELGDSALYLCASSLVDGELFFGEGSRLTVL.

The chain is built from TRBV3-1 and TRBJ2-4; TRBD2 agrees at 8 bases. Germline-derived CDR1 and CDR2 are LGHDT and YNNKEL (reference sequence). The CDR3 has 13 residues. V dropped 7 bases and J dropped 7; count of bases not matched to a gene: 6. The CDR3 here is CASMAGGENIQYF. The CDR3 DNA reads TGTGCCAGCATGGCGGGAGGTGAGAACATTCAGTACTTC. Full variable domain (outside the CDR3, taken from reference TRBV3-1 and TRBJ2-4): DTAVSQTPKYLVTQMGNDKSIKCEQNLGHDTMYWYKQDSKKFLKIMFSYNNKELIINETVPNRFSPKSPDKAHLNLHINSLELGDSAVYFCASMAGGENIQYFGAGTRLSVL.

This clonotype was seen once. This rearrangement joins TRBV10-3 to TRBJ2-5; D perhaps matches TRBD1 (5 bases). The CDR3 is 13 amino acids. V was cut by 11 bases and J by 4 bases, with 17 bases left in between. Per the germline V gene, CDR1 is ENHRY and CDR2 is SYGVKD. The CDR3 protein is CAAGFGAGETQYF. The DNA of the CDR3 is TGTGCCGCCGGCTTTGGGGCAGGAGAGACCCAGTACTTC.